The entry below describes one T cell receptor (beta chain). This sample is drawn from a study of blood T cell repertoires in COVID-19. In the original analysis: Amplification with reference gene primers provided the estimates of nucleated cell counts. The table came from immunoSEQ multiplex PCR; TCRdb's copy has only in-frame clones and leaves some out. D and trimming were read from the DNA, whereas the V and J calls and clone size are those reported in that table. This sample has under 550,000 clones; roughly 89% occur once, and the top ten carry 0.65% to 1%. CDR1 is MNHEY and CDR2 is SVGAGI in the germline V gene. The CDR3 has 12 amino acids. Trimming removed 4 bases from V and 7 bases from J, with 10 bases in between.

The receptor was isolated from a man between 18 and 29 years old with COVID-19, enrolled during active disease. The J gene is TRBJ1-2, the V gene TRBV6-5; D perhaps matches TRBD1 (5 bases). Source material: peripheral blood. The CDR3 DNA sequence: TGTGCCAGCAGTTCAGGGCTTGGTGGCTACACCTTC. It translates to CASSSGLGGYTF.